Shown below are 7 T cell receptor beta chains from a single sample sequenced in a study of blood T cell repertoires in COVID-19. Profiled with immunoSEQ multiplex PCR; TCRdb holds only in-frame clones, not every one. The sample includes approximately 170,000 clones, around 80% of them seen just once. Sequenced: peripheral blood. These receptors were collected from an elderly woman with acute or convalescent COVID-19.

The chain has TRBV6-5 and TRBJ1-2; 8 bases fit TRBD1. CDR1 is MNHEY and CDR2 is SVGAGI in the germline V gene. The CDR3 runs 14 residues. V lost 6 bases and J lost 5; bases outside the gene matches: 8. CDR3: CASSRGQGTYGYTF. CDR3 DNA sequence: TGTGCCAGCAGCCGTGGACAGGGCACGTATGGCTACACCTTC.

The chain joins TRBV7-2 to TRBJ2-3; a possible D gene is TRBD2 (6 bases). V lost 5 bases, J lost 0 bases, and 15 bases lay in between. CDR3 length equals 16 residues. The germline V gene has CDR1 SGHTA and CDR2 FQGNSA. CDR3 region: CASSGSGDSSTDTQYF. DNA of the CDR3: TGTGCCAGCAGCGGTAGCGGAGACTCGAGCACAGATACGCAGTATTTT.

The V gene is TRBV2, the J gene TRBJ2-7; possible D gene TRBD2, 6 bases. Looked up from germline, CDR1 is SNHLY and CDR2 is FYNNEI. CDR3 length equals 14 residues. The V end lost 8 bases, the J end lost 2 bases, and 16 bases lay between the germline ends. The CDR3 region has the DNA TGTGCCAGCTCCCCAATCGGGGGTCCCTACGAGCAGTACTTC. This gives the protein CASSPIGGPYEQYF. Combining the CDR3 with reference TRBV2 and TRBJ2-7 gives the whole variable domain EPEVTQTPSHQVTQMGQEVILRCVPISNHLYFYWYRQILGQKVEFLVSFYNNEISEKSEIFDDQFSVERPDGSNFTLKIRSTKLEDSAMYFCASSPIGGPYEQYFGPGTRLTVT.

This sequence joins TRBV3-1 (or the pseudogene TRBV3-2) and TRBJ1-5; D remains ambiguous. V lost 0 bases to trimming and J lost 4 bases, with 4 bases between them. Looked up from germline, CDR1 is LGHDT and CDR2 is YNNKEL (reference sequence). This CDR3 comprises 13 residues. The CDR3 DNA reads as TGTGCCAGCAGCCAAGATCCGAATCAGCCCCAGCATTTT. This codes for CASSQDPNQPQHF.

This clone was seen once. The rearrangement links TRBV29-1 to TRBJ1-3; a possible D gene is TRBD1 (5 bases). Trimming removed 2 bases at V and 8 bases at J, with 7 bases between. Germline V gene sequence: CDR1 SQVTM, CDR2 ANQGSEA. This CDR3 is built from 11 residues. The CDR3 protein is CSVERDYTIYF. CDR3 sequence (DNA): TGCAGCGTTGAACGGGACTACACCATATATTTT.

This chain uses TRBV6-5 with TRBJ2-5, with D possibly being TRBD2 (6 bases). CDR3 length: 15 amino acids. Between the trimmed V and J ends, which lost 6 bases and 8 bases, there was a span of 22 bases. Germline values: CDR1 MNHEY, CDR2 SVGAGI. CDR3 bases: TGTGCCAGCAGACCGAACGCGGGGCTGGGGGGTACCCAGTACTTC. Protein sequence: CASRPNAGLGGTQYF.

This clone was counted only a few times. The chain has TRBV5-1 and TRBJ1-6; the D gene is possibly TRBD1 (6 bases). Trimming pared 0 bases from V and 6 bases from J, leaving 16 bases between. Per germline, CDR1 SGHRS and CDR2 YFSETQ. The length of the CDR3 is 17 residues. The CDR3 loop is CASSLVTTGDFNSPLHF. The CDR3 DNA sequence: TGCGCCAGCAGCTTGGTAACGACAGGAGACTTTAATTCACCCCTCCACTTT.